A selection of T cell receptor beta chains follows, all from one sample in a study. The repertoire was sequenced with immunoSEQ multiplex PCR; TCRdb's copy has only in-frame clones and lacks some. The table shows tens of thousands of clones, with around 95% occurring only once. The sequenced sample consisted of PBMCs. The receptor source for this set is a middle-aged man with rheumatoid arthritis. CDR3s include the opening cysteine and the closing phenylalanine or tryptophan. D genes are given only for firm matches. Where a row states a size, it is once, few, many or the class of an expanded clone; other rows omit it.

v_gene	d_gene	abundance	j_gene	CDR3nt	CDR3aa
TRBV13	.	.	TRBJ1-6	TGTGCCAGCAGCTCCAGAGACAGCTCCTATAATTCACCCCTCCACTTT	CASSSRDSSYNSPLHF
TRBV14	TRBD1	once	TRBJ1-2	TGTGCCAGCAGCCCTAGAACGCGACAGGGGAAAGGCTACACCTTC	CASSPRTRQGKGYTF
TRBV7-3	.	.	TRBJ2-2	TGTGCCAGCAGCCTAAGGGGGGCAACCGGGGAGCTGTTTTTT	CASSLRGATGELFF
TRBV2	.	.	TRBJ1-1	TGTGCCAGCACTAGGAGGGTGATGAACACTGAAGCTTTCTTT	CASTRRVMNTEAFF
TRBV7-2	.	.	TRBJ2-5	TGTGCCAGCAGCGGCGGACGGCAAGAGACCCAGTACTTC	CASSGGRQETQYF
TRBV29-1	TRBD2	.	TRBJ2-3	TGCAGCGAGGCGGGAGGTCGGGACTTCACAGATACGCAGTATTTT	CSEAGGRDFTDTQYF
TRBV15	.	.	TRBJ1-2	TGTGCCACCAGCAATACATACGGGGCCAACCATGGCTACACCTTC	CATSNTYGANHGYTF
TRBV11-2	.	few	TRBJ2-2	TGTGCCAGCAGCTCTTGGATGGCCGGGGAGCTGTTTTTT	CASSSWMAGELFF
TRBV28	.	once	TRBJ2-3	TGTGCCAGCGGACTTGAGGGGATTCTAGATACGCAGTATTTT	CASGLEGILDTQYF
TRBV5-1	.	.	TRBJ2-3	TGCGCCAGTCAGACCGTCGCGGGACAAGCCACAGATACGCAGTATTTT	CASQTVAGQATDTQYF
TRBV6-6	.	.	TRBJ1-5	TGTGCCAGCAGTTACCCGGGGGGGAACAATCAGCCCCAGCATTTT	CASSYPGGNNQPQHF
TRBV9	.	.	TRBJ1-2	TGTGCCAGCAGCGTAGTGGAAACAGACCGTGGCTATGGCTACACCTTC	CASSVVETDRGYGYTF
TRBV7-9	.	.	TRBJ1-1	TGTGCCAGCAGCTTAGATCGGGGGCGAGGGGTCACTGAAGCTTTCTTT	CASSLDRGRGVTEAFF
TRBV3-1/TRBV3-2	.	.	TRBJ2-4	TGTGCCAGCAGCCAAGGACTCTTACTAGCCAAAAACATTCAGTACTTC	CASSQGLLLAKNIQYF
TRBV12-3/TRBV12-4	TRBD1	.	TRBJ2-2	TGTGCCAGCAGTATACAGGGGGCCGGGGAGCTGTTTTTT	CASSIQGAGELFF
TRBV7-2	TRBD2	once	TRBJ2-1	TGTGCCAGCAGCTTAGGACTAGCGGGGGGGAATGAGCAGTTCTTC	CASSLGLAGGNEQFF
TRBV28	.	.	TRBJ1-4	TGTGCCAGCAGACGAAGTCTGGGCCGGGGCTTTCGTGAAAAACTGTTTTTT	CASRRSLGRGFREKLFF
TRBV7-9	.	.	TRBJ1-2	TGTGCCAGCAGCTATAAACCCTATGGCTACACCTTC	CASSYKPYGYTF
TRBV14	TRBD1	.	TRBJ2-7	TGTGCCAGCAGCCAGGTTGGACAGGGGGCGTACTACGAGCAGTACTTC	CASSQVGQGAYYEQYF
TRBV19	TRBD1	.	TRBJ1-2	TGTGCCAGTAGTATAAAAAGGGGGCATGGCTACACCTTC	CASSIKRGHGYTF
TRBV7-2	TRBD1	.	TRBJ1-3	TGTGCCAGCAGCTTAGAACCGGGACAGGGGCTCGCTGGAAACACCATATATTTT	CASSLEPGQGLAGNTIYF
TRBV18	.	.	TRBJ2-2	TGTGCCAGCTCCCCTTTGGTAGGCACCGGGGAGCTGTTTTTT	CASSPLVGTGELFF
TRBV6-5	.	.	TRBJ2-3	TGTGCCAGCAGTCCCCAAGACTTGAATACGCAGTATTTT	CASSPQDLNTQYF
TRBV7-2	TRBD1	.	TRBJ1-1	TGTGCCAGCAGTAGGGACAGCTTGAACACTGAAGCTTTCTTT	CASSRDSLNTEAFF
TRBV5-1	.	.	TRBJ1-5	TGCGCCAGCAGCTTGGCCGGGAGGCAGAATCAGCCCCAGCATTTT	CASSLAGRQNQPQHF
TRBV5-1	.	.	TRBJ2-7	TGCGCCAGCAGATGGGAGCGCTCCTACGAGCAGTACTTC	CASRWERSYEQYF
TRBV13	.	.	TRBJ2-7	TGTGCCAGCAGCTTAGGGGGTAGCGGCCACTACGAGCAGTACTTC	CASSLGGSGHYEQYF
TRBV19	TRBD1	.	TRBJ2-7	TGTGCCAGTAGTATCACCGGGACAGGCACCTACGAGCAGTACTTC	CASSITGTGTYEQYF
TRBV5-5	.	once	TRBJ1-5	TGTGCCAGCAGCTTCGAGAATCAGCCCCAGCATTTT	CASSFENQPQHF
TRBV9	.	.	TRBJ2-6	TGTGCCAGCAGCGAGGCCCTACTAGGGGCCAACGTCCTGACTTTC	CASSEALLGANVLTF
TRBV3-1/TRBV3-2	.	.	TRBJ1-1	TGTGCCAGCAGCCTACACTCACTGAACACTGAAGCTTTCTTT	CASSLHSLNTEAFF
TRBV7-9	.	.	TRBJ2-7	TGTGCCAGCAGCTACAGCGTCGGACAGCCTTTTTACGAGCAGTACTTC	CASSYSVGQPFYEQYF
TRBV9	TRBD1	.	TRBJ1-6	TGTGCCAGCAGCGTAGACGAGGGGGCGATATATAATTCACCCCTCCACTTT	CASSVDEGAIYNSPLHF
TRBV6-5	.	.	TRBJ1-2	TGTGCCAGCAGTTCCGGGACTGCTGATGGATATGGCTACACCTTC	CASSSGTADGYGYTF
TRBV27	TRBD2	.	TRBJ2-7	TGTGCCAGCAGTTTAGGACCGTCGGGGGGGCGCCGATACGAGCAGTACTTC	CASSLGPSGGRRYEQYF
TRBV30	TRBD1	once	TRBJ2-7	TGTGCCTACACTCCAGGGGGCGTCTACGAGCAGTACTTC	CAYTPGGVYEQYF
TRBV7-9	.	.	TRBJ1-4	TGTGCCAGCAGTACCGGGCCCCCCGCGGCTAATGAAAAACTGTTTTTT	CASSTGPPAANEKLFF
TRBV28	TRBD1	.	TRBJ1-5	TGTGCCAGCAGTTTGGACAGGGGAAAGCCCCAGCATTTT	CASSLDRGKPQHF
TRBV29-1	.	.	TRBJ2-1	TGCAGCGTTGAGGGAGAGGGATCCTACAATGAGCAGTTCTTC	CSVEGEGSYNEQFF
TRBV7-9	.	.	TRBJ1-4	TGTGCCAGCAGCTGGGGGACACAGAATAATGAAAAACTGTTTTTT	CASSWGTQNNEKLFF
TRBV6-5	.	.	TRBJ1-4	TGTGCCAGCAGGCACCAGGGGAGTAATGAAAAACTGTTTTTT	CASRHQGSNEKLFF
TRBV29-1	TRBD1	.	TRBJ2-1	TGCAGCGTCCACGACAGGGGCAATGAGCAGTTCTTC	CSVHDRGNEQFF
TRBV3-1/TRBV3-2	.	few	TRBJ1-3	TGTGCCAGCAGCCAAGATTGGGCAGGGCGCTCTGGAAACACCATATATTTT	CASSQDWAGRSGNTIYF
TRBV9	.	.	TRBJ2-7	TGTGCCAGCAGCGTCAGGACCGGGAGCTCCTACGAGCAGTACTTC	CASSVRTGSSYEQYF